The rows below give T cell receptor beta chains drawn from one sample of a study of cytomegalovirus exposure and HLA in healthy donors. TCRdb keeps only in-frame clones here, not all; method: immunoSEQ multiplex PCR. The sample has under 200,000 clones, roughly four fifths seen once. Sequences were obtained from PBMCs. These receptors were taken from a woman aged 18-29 years in good health and CMV-seropositive. CDR3s include the opening cysteine and the closing phenylalanine or tryptophan.

v_gene	j_gene	CDR3aa
TRBV4-3	TRBJ1-2	CASSQDQAAGLNYGYTF
TRBV6-5	TRBJ2-1	CASSYLGADNEQFF
TRBV30	TRBJ2-7	CAWSRQRHEQYF
TRBV6-1	TRBJ1-1	CASSRTGGTEAFF
TRBV29-1	TRBJ1-2	CSVGEGLGGYTF
TRBV28	TRBJ1-1	CASSLPGTGTVNTEAFF
TRBV19	TRBJ2-5	CASGTGLQETQYF
TRBV7-2	TRBJ2-4	CASSLDFTTKNIQYF
TRBV19	TRBJ1-3	CASSPGQNELNTIYF
TRBV10-3	TRBJ1-2	CAISESEDYGYTF
TRBV5-1	TRBJ2-5	CASSSRDTKETQYF
TRBV18	TRBJ2-2	CASSRTGPSNTGELFF
TRBV30	TRBJ2-6	CAWGTSNGLTF
TRBV6-1	TRBJ2-7	CASSEVASPTWYEQYF
TRBV2	TRBJ2-4	CASSEGFIKNSQYF
TRBV6-1	TRBJ1-4	CASSEAGAANEKLFF
TRBV4-3	TRBJ2-1	CASSQDQALGGNEQFF
TRBV14	TRBJ1-2	CASSQESLGLLYGYTF
TRBV4-3	TRBJ2-5	CASSQRTGIGWAETQYF
TRBV19	TRBJ1-2	CASSRTGPPYGYTF
TRBV5-6	TRBJ1-1	CASSFGAQGTEAFF
TRBV11-2	TRBJ1-3	CASSLGGLDTIYF
TRBV5-1	TRBJ1-4	CASSLVGGRTTNEKLFF
TRBV5-1	TRBJ2-5	CASGATPGETQYF
TRBV5-4	TRBJ2-2	CASTPKGGAGELFF
TRBV7-6	TRBJ1-6	CAVARDRDSPLHF
TRBV16	TRBJ2-7	CASSQSSGSEQYF
TRBV9	TRBJ1-6	CASSLQGDNSPLHF
TRBV30	TRBJ1-1	CAWSQGRGTEAFF
TRBV28	TRBJ1-3	CASSFSAGRGNTIYF
TRBV5-4	TRBJ2-3	CASSLGTSTMRQYF
TRBV10-1	TRBJ2-5	CASSSSGAAETQYF
TRBV13	TRBJ2-7	CASSPSDRPLEQYF
TRBV5-6	TRBJ2-2	CASSYPGYGGPGELFF
TRBV2	TRBJ2-7	CASRGGQGHSYEQYF
TRBV10-3	TRBJ2-5	CATGGAGETQYF
TRBV13	TRBJ2-2	CASSFYGTYTGELFF
TRBV4-3	TRBJ2-1	CASSQFLAGFNEQFF
TRBV25-1	TRBJ2-1	CASSATGLNNEQFF
TRBV27	TRBJ1-2	CASSFRGPSLVSVGYTF
TRBV2	TRBJ1-2	CATRGGHLNYGYTF
TRBV7-7	TRBJ2-5	CASSLGRFAGAKLDQETQYF
TRBV4-2	TRBJ2-4	CASSQEWRGGTNIQYF
TRBV2	TRBJ2-7	CAREGASSSYEQYF
TRBV2	TRBJ1-2	CASSGQGASVGYTF
TRBV5-4	TRBJ1-1	CASSSGGLPNTEAFF
TRBV7-2	TRBJ2-5	CASSSFGRGETQYF
TRBV7-2	TRBJ1-2	CASSWRGRGYTF
TRBV6-1	TRBJ1-1	CASSRGPLMNTEAFF
TRBV7-9	TRBJ1-1	CASSLGNRGYMNTEAFF
TRBV9	TRBJ2-7	CASNSQGGYEQYF
TRBV9	TRBJ1-6	CASSVRDSDSPLHF
TRBV11-2	TRBJ2-6	CASSLEGGANVLTF